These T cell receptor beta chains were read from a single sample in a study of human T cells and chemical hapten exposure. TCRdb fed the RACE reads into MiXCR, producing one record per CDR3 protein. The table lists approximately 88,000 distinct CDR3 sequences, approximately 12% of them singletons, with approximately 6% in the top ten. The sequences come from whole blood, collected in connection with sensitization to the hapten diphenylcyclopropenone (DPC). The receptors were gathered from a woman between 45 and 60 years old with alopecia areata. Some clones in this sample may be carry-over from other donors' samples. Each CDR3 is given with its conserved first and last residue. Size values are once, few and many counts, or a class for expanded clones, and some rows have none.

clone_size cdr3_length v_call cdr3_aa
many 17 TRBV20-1 CSARGERLAGTWYEQYF
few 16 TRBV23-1 CASRHLGQGAYNEQFF
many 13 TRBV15 CATSRDQGSPLHF
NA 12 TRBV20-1 CSARKAGGEQYF
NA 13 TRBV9 CASSADVTGELFF
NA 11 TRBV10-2 CASSKLDTQYF
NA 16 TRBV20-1 CSAGQRTGEGNYGYTF
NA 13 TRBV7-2 CASSLVTGDTQYF
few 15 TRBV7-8 CASSLDRDYRPEQFF
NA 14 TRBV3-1 CASSQKGLSDTQYF
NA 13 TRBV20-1 CSARDSDGYGYTF
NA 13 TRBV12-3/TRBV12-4 CASSLGVQETQYF
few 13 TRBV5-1 CASSLLEFTEAFF
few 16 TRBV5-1 CASKQDVGSYNSPLHF
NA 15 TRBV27 CASSFLGGGTDTQYF
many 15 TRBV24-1 CATSATGTATDTQYF
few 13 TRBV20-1 CSASGLVGGELFF
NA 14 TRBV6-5 CASSRTSGTGELFF
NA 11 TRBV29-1 CSVVLYNDQFF
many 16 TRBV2 CASREARGRPNSPLHF
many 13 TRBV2 CASSGDIFYGYTF
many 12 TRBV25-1 CASSGTGYEQYF
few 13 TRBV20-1 CSAASQLQETQYF
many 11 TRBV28 CASSEWYEQYF